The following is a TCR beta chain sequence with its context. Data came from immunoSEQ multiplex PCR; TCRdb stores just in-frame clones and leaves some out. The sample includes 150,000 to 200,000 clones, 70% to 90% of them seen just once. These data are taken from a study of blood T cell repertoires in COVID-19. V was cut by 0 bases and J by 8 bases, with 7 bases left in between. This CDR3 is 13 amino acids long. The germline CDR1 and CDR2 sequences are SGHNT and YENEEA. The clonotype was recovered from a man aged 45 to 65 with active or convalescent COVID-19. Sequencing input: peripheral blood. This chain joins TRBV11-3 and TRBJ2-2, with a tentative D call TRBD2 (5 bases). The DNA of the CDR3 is TGTGCCAGCAGCTTAGATCGAGGGGGGGAGCTGTTTTTT. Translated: CASSLDRGGELFF.